The 18 T cell receptor beta chains in this list originate from one sample, sequenced in a study of T cell repertoires in cytomegalovirus infection. TCRdb reprocessed the reads with MiXCR, giving one entry per CDR3 protein. This table has hundreds of thousands of distinct CDR3 sequences, 20% to 25% appearing once. Source material: CD8+ T cells from PBMCs. These receptor sequences come from a human donor in good health (CMV status not recorded). Some clones in this sample may be carry-over from other donors' samples.

This clonotype was seen many times. CDR3: CASSLPGPSTDTQYF. In nucleotides, the CDR3 is TGTGCCAGCAGCTTACCGGGACCAAGCACAGATACGCAGTATTTT. The chain uses TRBV7-8 and TRBJ2-3; possibly TRBD1 or TRBD2 for D (5 bases each). Germline CDR1 and CDR2: SGHVS and FQNEAQ. V lost 2 bases and J lost 0, with 9 bases in between. The CDR3 has 15 residues. Variable domain in full (rest from reference TRBV7-8 and TRBJ2-3): GAGVSQSPRYKVAKRGQDVALRCDPISGHVSLFWYQQALGQGPEFLTYFQNEAQLDKSGLPSDRFFAERPEGSVSTLKIQRTQQEDSAVYLCASSLPGPSTDTQYFGPGTRLTVL.

This clonotype turned up a few times. The V and J genes are TRBV6-2 or TRBV6-3 and TRBJ1-1; D is uncertain. CDR3 length: 15 amino acids. CDR1 and CDR2 (germline): MNHEY, SVGEGT. V was clipped by 6 bases and J by 0 bases, with 14 bases between them. The CDR3 DNA sequence: TGTGCCAGCAGCTTACTCTCGTCGATGAACACTGAAGCTTTCTTT. Its protein product is CASSLLSSMNTEAFF.

Turning to this clonotype: It may be a read error: a sequence one base away is much more abundant. This chain connects TRBV10-1 to TRBJ2-7; TRBD2 matches at 8 bases. Germline CDR1 and CDR2: WNHNN and SYGVQD (reference sequence). Trimming at V came to 10 bases and at J to 6 bases, leaving 23 bases not matched to a gene. CDR3 length: 17 residues. For the CDR3, the DNA is TGCGCCAACATGGGCGGGGGGAGCGGATCAAGCCTTGGCGAGCAGTACTTC. Its protein is CANMGGGSGSSLGEQYF.

In this sample, this clonotype turned up a few times. A read error may be the cause here, since a much bigger clone is one base away. The chain links TRBV5-6 to TRBJ2-1; 8 bases align to TRBD1. V was pared by 4 bases and J by 6 bases, with 0 bases of the junction left unmatched. Germline lookup yields CDR1 SGHDT and CDR2 YYEEEE. The CDR3 consists of 12 residues. CDR3 residues: CASSQGANEQFF. For the CDR3, the DNA is TGTGCCAGCAGCCAGGGGGCCAATGAGCAGTTCTTC.

This clonotype was seen repeatedly, ten times or more. This sequence joins TRBV7-2 and TRBJ1-6, with TRBD1 matching 11 bases. J lost 7 bases, V lost 6 bases, and 8 bases had no gene match. CDR1 is SGHTA and CDR2 is FQGNSA in the germline V gene. The CDR3 consists of 16 residues. CDR3 sequence reads: CASSSRTGGLNSPLHF. The CDR3 bases are TGTGCCAGCAGTTCGCGGACAGGGGGCTTGAATTCACCCCTCCACTTT.

For the CDR3, the DNA is TGTGCCAGCAGTCCCGGATTAACTGTTGCTTTCTTT. Amino acid sequence: CASSPGLTVAFF. This rearrangement joins TRBV6-5 to TRBJ1-1; D is unclear. V dropped 5 bases and J dropped 11 bases, with 15 bases sitting between them. The germline gives CDR1 MNHEY, CDR2 SVGAGI. The CDR3 is 12 amino acids.

The rearrangement links TRBV6-5 to TRBJ2-7; D possibly matches TRBD1 or TRBD2 (5 bases each). V dropped 4 bases and J dropped 2 bases, with 9 bases sitting between them. The CDR3 is made up of 13 amino acids. The germline CDR1 and CDR2 sequences are MNHEY and SVGAGI. In DNA, the CDR3 is TGTGCCAGCAGTTTGGGGGTGGCCTACGAGCAGTACGTC. This gives the protein CASSLGVAYEQYV.

The chain joins TRBV6-6 to TRBJ2-7, with D possibly being TRBD2 (6 bases). Looked up from germline, CDR1 is MNHNY and CDR2 is SVGAGI (reference sequence). V gave up 0 bases and J gave up 2 bases, with 8 bases separating them. The CDR3 runs to 14 residues. CDR3 amino acids: CASSYSRRAYEQYF. In DNA form, the CDR3 reads TGTGCCAGCAGTTACTCGAGGAGGGCCTACGAGCAGTACTTC.

This clonotype has at least ten counts. V is TRBV28 and J is TRBJ2-7, with D possibly being TRBD2 (6 bases). Germline V lookup: CDR1 MDHEN, CDR2 SYDVKM. V was clipped by 7 bases and J by 1 base, with 14 bases between them. CDR3 length: 14 residues. Here the CDR3 DNA reads TGTGCCAGCACTTCTGTCGGGGGATCCTACGAGCAGTACGTC. Its protein product is CASTSVGGSYEQYV.

This clonotype was picked up a small number of times. The chain links TRBV29-1 to TRBJ1-1, with TRBD1 matching over 10 bases. The germline CDR1 and CDR2 sequences are SQVTM and ANQGSEA. This CDR3 has 14 amino acids. The trim removed 1 base at V and 3 bases at J, leaving 2 bases unmatched. DNA of the CDR3: TGCAGCGTTGAAGGGGACAGGGGAGACACTGAAGCTTTCTTT. Amino acid sequence: CSVEGDRGDTEAFF.

This clonotype was counted many times. V is TRBV10-3 and J is TRBJ2-7; 10 bases are shared with TRBD2. Germline V CDR1 and CDR2: ENHRY, SYGVKD. With V trimmed by 3 bases and J by 1 base, 3 bases remained unmatched. The CDR3 runs 15 residues. This chain's CDR3 is CAISEVAGGSYEQYV. CDR3 coding DNA: TGTGCCATCAGTGAAGTAGCGGGGGGATCCTACGAGCAGTACGTC.

About this clonotype itself: Being one base from a much bigger clone, this may be a read error. This chain joins TRBV6-2 or TRBV6-3 and TRBJ1-5, with 8 bases identical to TRBD1. This CDR3 is built from 15 residues. Per the germline V gene, CDR1 is MNHEY and CDR2 is SVGEGT. The J segment lost 5 bases and the V segment lost 10 bases, leaving 13 bases of the junction unmatched. CDR3 DNA sequence: TGTGCCAACAGCAGCCTGGGGACAGGCTATCAGCCCCAGCATTTT. It specifies CANSSLGTGYQPQHF.

This chain uses TRBV5-3 with TRBJ1-2, with D possibly matching TRBD1 (5 bases). TRBV5-3 has ORF status, its function being uncertain. With 8 bases removed from V and 5 bases from J, the gap between germline ends came to 16 bases. There are 13 residues in the CDR3. Here the CDR3 reads CASSGGGRYGYTF. The DNA of the CDR3 is TGTGCCAGCAGCGGTGGGGGACGGTATGGCTACACCTTC.

Comment on this clonotype: At one of its ends the junction is not consistent with the germline gene, which may arise from a read error. The J gene is TRBJ2-6, the V gene TRBV7-2; no definite D call. Germline values: CDR1 SGHTA, CDR2 FQGNSA. The CDR3 extends over 17 amino acids. The CDR3 DNA follows: TGTGCCAACAGCTCATTAGACCGGTCTCTGGGGGCCAACGTCCTGACTTTC. This translates into CANSSLDRSLGANVLTF. Using reference TRBV7-2 and TRBJ2-6 for the parts outside the CDR3, the full variable domain is GAGVSQSPSNKVTEKGKDVELRCDPISGHTALYWYRQSLGQGLEFLIYFQGNSAPDKSGLPSDRFSAERTGGSVSTLTIQRTQQEDSAVYLCANSSLDRSLGANVLTFGAGSRLTVL.

The genes are TRBV2 and TRBJ2-7, with a possible D match to TRBD2 (5 bases). Trimming removed 8 bases at V and 2 bases at J, with 7 bases between. CDR1 is SNHLY and CDR2 is FYNNEI in the germline V gene. This CDR3 has 11 amino acids. CDR3: CASDGTYEQYV. CDR3 in DNA: TGTGCCAGCGACGGGACCTACGAGCAGTACGTC.

This clonotype occurred many times. The genes are TRBV7-9 and TRBJ1-5, with 8 positions matching TRBD1. The CDR3 is 14 amino acids. After removal of 5 bases from V and 3 bases from J, the junction contained 3 bases not matched to a gene. Germline V lookup: CDR1 SEHNR, CDR2 FQNEAQ (reference sequence). CDR3 sequence (DNA): TGTGCCAGCAGCGCGGGACAGGACAATCAGCCCCAGCATTTT. Protein product: CASSAGQDNQPQHF.

This clonotype showed up many times. The chain couples TRBV6-1 to TRBJ1-2; D is unresolved. V shed 5 bases and J shed 5 bases, with 21 bases lying between them. Germline loops: CDR1 MNHNS, CDR2 SASEGT. The CDR3 runs 16 residues. The CDR3 protein is CASSPTIDGSLYGYTF. The CDR3, as DNA: TGTGCCAGCAGTCCAACGATAGACGGTAGCCTTTATGGCTACACCTTC.

As concerns this clonotype: This may arise from a read error, as a much more abundant clone is one base away. This chain connects TRBV7-6 to TRBJ1-3; 7 nucleotides match TRBD1. This CDR3 spans 18 amino acids. Germline V CDR1 and CDR2: SGHVS, FNYEAQ. CDR3 DNA sequence: TGTGCCAGCAGCTTAAGTGGACAGGCCCGGCCGACTGGAAACACCATACATTTT. This encodes CASSLSGQARPTGNTIHF.